A single sample is the source of the 10 T cell receptor beta chains below, sequenced in a study of T-cell reconstitution after alpha-beta-depleted transplantation in children. A TCRbeta library incorporating unique molecular identifiers was prepared. TCRdb independently ran MiXCR on the PCR reads; one entry per CDR3 protein. The sample lists about 420,000 distinct CDR3 sequences; around 15% were seen once. This sample comprised PBMCs, mostly from graft donor cells, obtained 360 days after TCRalphabeta/CD19-depleted stem cell transplant. The receptors shown here come from a boy younger than two who had a stem cell transplant for Wiskott-Aldrich syndrome, so the T cells may come from the graft donor.

The rearrangement uses TRBV12-3 or TRBV12-4 and TRBJ2-1; 7 bases fit TRBD1. Trimming took 5 bases from V and 12 from J; bases not matched to a gene: 19. CDR3 length: 16 amino acids. Here the CDR3 reads CASSPTGRIRGTRQFF. The CDR3 nucleotides read TGTGCCAGCAGTCCGACAGGGAGAATTAGAGGGACCCGGCAGTTCTTC.

The rearrangement uses TRBV5-1 and TRBJ2-1; TRBD2 is a possible D gene (5 bases). The CDR3 covers 14 residues. The germline CDR1 and CDR2 sequences are SGHRS and YFSETQ. The V gene lost 0 bases and the J gene lost 9 bases, with 13 bases spanning the gap. The CDR3 reads CASSLGGPAGEQFF. Written as DNA, the CDR3 is TGCGCCAGCAGCTTGGGAGGGCCCGCGGGTGAGCAGTTCTTC.

This sequence joins TRBV9 and TRBJ2-1; 9 positions agree with TRBD1. There are 16 residues in the CDR3. Germline CDR1 and CDR2: SGDLS and YYNGEE. After removal of 0 bases from V and 8 bases from J, the junction contained 9 bases not matched to a gene. The CDR3 reads CASSVGGQGRFDEQFF. The CDR3 bases are TGTGCCAGCAGCGTAGGGGGACAGGGTAGATTCGATGAGCAGTTCTTC.

This clonotype has only a few counts. The V call is TRBV7-6, the J call TRBJ2-1; no definite D call. The length of the CDR3 is 16 residues. V lost 5 bases to trimming and J lost 4 bases, with 18 bases between them. The germline CDR1 and CDR2 sequences are SGHVS and FNYEAQ. The CDR3: CASSLFSDWSYNEQFF. CDR3 DNA sequence: TGTGCCAGCAGCCTCTTTTCTGACTGGAGTTACAATGAGCAGTTCTTC.

The rearrangement joins TRBV7-9 to TRBJ2-7, with D unresolved. The V and J ends lost 4 bases and 5 bases respectively, with 3 bases between them. Germline values: CDR1 SEHNR, CDR2 FQNEAQ (reference sequence). There are 10 residues in the CDR3. The CDR3 loop is CASSWNEQYF. The CDR3 nucleotides read TGTGCCAGCAGCTGGAACGAGCAGTACTTC.

The chain links TRBV12-3 or TRBV12-4 to TRBJ2-5; no clear D gene. The CDR3 length is 12 residues. Trimming cost V 3 bases and J 6 bases, with 8 bases left between them. CDR3 in DNA: TGTGCCAGCAGTTTCGCCATGAAGACCCAGTACTTC. It yields the protein CASSFAMKTQYF.

The chain has TRBV12-3 or TRBV12-4 and TRBJ2-1; D remains unclear. Trimming removed 3 bases from V and 5 bases from J, with 14 bases in between. The CDR3 consists of 15 residues. The CDR3 protein is CASSLWVDWDNEQFF. CDR3 coding DNA: TGTGCCAGCAGTTTGTGGGTAGATTGGGACAATGAGCAGTTCTTC.

This clonotype was counted a few times. The chain is built from TRBV5-1 and TRBJ2-7; TRBD1 agrees at 7 bases. Unmatched junction bases numbered 11, after V lost 5 bases and J lost 9 bases. Germline CDR1 reads SGHRS; CDR2 reads YFSETQ. The CDR3 spans 13 residues. This CDR3 is CASRGTVDTGQYF. The CDR3 region has the DNA TGCGCCAGCAGAGGGACAGTGGATACTGGGCAGTACTTC.

The chain has TRBV2 and TRBJ2-1, with 10 bases matching TRBD1. Germline CDR1 is SNHLY and CDR2 is FYNNEI. The CDR3 covers 15 residues. The ends lost 7 bases at V and 7 bases at J; junction bases unmatched: 10. CDR3 nucleotide sequence: TGTGCCAGCACCTTGGACAGGGGGATCTTAAATGAGCAGTTCTTC. This gives the protein CASTLDRGILNEQFF.

The gene calls are TRBV5-6 and TRBJ2-3; no definite D call. Trimming took off 3 bases at V and 0 bases at J, with 11 bases between the two ends. The CDR3 runs 15 residues. Germline V gives CDR1 SGHDT, CDR2 YYEEEE. The CDR3: CASSSGPTSTDTQYF. DNA of the CDR3: TGTGCCAGCAGCTCCGGGCCGACTAGCACAGATACGCAGTATTTT.